This T cell receptor beta chain is from a study of patients and donors after allogeneic stem cell transplantation. TCRdb used MiXCR to reprocess the RT-PCR reads, holding one entry per CDR3 protein. The data hold 920,000 or so distinct CDR3 sequences, with over 15% observed a single time. In germline, CDR1 is SGHRS, CDR2 YFSETQ. This CDR3 region has 15 residues. V lost 2 bases, J lost 5 bases, and 16 bases lay in between. This sequence was found in a human donor who was either an allogeneic HSCT recipient or a stem cell or donor lymphocyte infusion donor (not recorded which). It is not recorded whose cells these are; they may come from a transplant donor. V usage is TRBV5-1 and J usage is TRBJ1-1; no reliable D call. The sample was blood, either unsorted or a sorted T cell fraction (not recorded which). CDR3 residues: CASSLSVGSRTEAFF. The CDR3 nucleotides are TGCGCCAGCAGCTTATCGGTCGGGAGTCGGACTGAAGCTTTCTTT.